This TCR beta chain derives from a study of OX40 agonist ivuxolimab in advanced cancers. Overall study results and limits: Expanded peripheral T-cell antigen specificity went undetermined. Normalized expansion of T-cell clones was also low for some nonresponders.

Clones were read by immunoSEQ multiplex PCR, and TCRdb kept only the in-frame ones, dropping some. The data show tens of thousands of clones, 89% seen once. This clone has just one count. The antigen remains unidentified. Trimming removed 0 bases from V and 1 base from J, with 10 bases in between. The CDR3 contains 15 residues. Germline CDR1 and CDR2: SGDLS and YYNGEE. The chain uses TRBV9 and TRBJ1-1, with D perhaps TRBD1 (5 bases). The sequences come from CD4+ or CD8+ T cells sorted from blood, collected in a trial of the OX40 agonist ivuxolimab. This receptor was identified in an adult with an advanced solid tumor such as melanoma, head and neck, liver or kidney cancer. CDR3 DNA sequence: TGTGCCAGCAGCGTAGGAGGACACTCGAACACTGAAGCTTTCTTT. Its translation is CASSVGGHSNTEAFF.